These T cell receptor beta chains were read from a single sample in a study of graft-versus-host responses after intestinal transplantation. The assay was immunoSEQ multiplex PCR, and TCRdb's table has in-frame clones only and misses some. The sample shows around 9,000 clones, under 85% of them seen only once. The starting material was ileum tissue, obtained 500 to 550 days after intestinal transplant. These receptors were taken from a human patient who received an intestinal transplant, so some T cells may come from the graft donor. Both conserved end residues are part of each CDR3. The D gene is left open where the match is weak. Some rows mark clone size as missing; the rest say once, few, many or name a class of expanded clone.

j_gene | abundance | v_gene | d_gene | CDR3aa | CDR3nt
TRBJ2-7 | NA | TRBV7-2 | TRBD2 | CASSQGTTSYEQYF | TGTGCCAGCAGCCAAGGGACTACGTCCTACGAGCAGTACTTC
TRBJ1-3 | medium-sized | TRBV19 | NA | CASSWPDAGNTIYF | TGTGCCAGTAGTTGGCCAGACGCTGGAAACACCATATATTTT
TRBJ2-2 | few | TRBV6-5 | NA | CASSYSDNTGELFF | TGTGCCAGCAGTTACTCGGACAACACCGGGGAGCTGTTTTTT
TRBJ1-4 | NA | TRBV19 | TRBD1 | CASSATGSGNEKLFF | TGTGCCAGTAGTGCGACAGGGTCTGGTAATGAAAAACTGTTTTTT
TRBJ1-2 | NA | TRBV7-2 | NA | CASRSTGPNGGYTF | TGTGCCAGCAGATCGACAGGCCCAAACGGCGGCTACACCTTC
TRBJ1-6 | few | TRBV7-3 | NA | CASSLGEGYNSPLHF | TGTGCCAGCAGCTTAGGGGAGGGGTATAATTCACCCCTCCACTTT
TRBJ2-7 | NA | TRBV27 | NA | CASSLWGESPYEQYF | TGTGCCAGCAGTTTATGGGGGGAGTCACCTTACGAGCAGTACTTC
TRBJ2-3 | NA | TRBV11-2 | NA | CASSSTDTQYF | TGTGCCAGCAGCTCCACAGATACGCAGTATTTT
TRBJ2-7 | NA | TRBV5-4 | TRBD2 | CASSPGTSERYEQYF | TGTGCCAGCAGCCCCGGGACTAGCGAGCGCTACGAGCAGTACTTC
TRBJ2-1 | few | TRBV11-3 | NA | CASSDHSGSNEQFF | TGTGCCAGCAGCGATCATAGCGGAAGCAATGAGCAGTTCTTC
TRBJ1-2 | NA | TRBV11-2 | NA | CASSLGGSNGYTF | TGTGCCAGCAGCTTAGGGGGATCCAATGGCTACACCTTC
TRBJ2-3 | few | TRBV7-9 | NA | CASSRADTQYF | TGTGCCAGCAGCCGAGCAGATACGCAGTATTTT
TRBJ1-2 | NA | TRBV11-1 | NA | CASSLWAGDYGYTF | TGTGCCAGCAGCTTATGGGCGGGAGACTATGGCTACACCTTC
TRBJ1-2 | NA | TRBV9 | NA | CASSVDGAANYGYTF | TGTGCCAGCAGCGTAGATGGGGCAGCTAACTATGGCTACACCTTC
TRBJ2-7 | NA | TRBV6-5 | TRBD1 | CASRGQGIDEQYF | TGTGCCAGCAGGGGACAGGGTATCGACGAGCAGTACTTC
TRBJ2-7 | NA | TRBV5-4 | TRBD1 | CASSIGTEGYEQYF | TGTGCCAGCAGCATAGGGACAGAAGGTTACGAGCAGTACTTC
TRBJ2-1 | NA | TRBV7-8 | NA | CASSSFRDGKEFF | TGTGCCAGCAGCTCCTTCCGGGACGGAAAGGAGTTCTTC
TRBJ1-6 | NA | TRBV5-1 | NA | CAPGALDTLRASYNSPLHF | TGCGCCCCCGGAGCCCTTGACACGCTAAGGGCCTCCTATAATTCACCCCTCCACTTT
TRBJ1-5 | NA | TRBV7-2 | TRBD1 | CASSYRGNQPQHF | TGTGCCAGCAGCTACAGGGGAAATCAGCCCCAGCATTTT
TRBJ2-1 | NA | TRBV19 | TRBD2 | CASSISTSGYNEQFF | TGTGCCAGTAGTATCTCAACTAGCGGGTACAATGAGCAGTTCTTC
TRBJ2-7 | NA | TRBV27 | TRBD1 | CASSLGQDDYEQYF | TGTGCCAGCAGTTTAGGACAGGATGACTACGAGCAGTACTTC
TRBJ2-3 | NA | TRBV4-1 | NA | CASSQDRRTDTQYF | TGCGCCAGCAGCCAAGATCGTAGGACAGATACGCAGTATTTT
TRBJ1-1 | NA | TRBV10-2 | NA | CASRWTGGDTEAFF | TGCGCCAGCAGATGGACCGGGGGGGACACTGAAGCTTTCTTT
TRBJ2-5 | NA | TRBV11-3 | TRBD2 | CASSLGSGGPQETQYF | TGTGCCAGCAGCTTAGGTAGCGGGGGCCCTCAAGAGACCCAGTACTTC
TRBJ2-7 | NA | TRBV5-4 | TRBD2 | CASSSDGLAAYEQYF | TGTGCCAGCAGCTCAGACGGACTAGCTGCCTACGAGCAGTACTTC
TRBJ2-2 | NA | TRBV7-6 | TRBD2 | CASTLLIAGGPGNTGELFF | TGTGCCAGCACCCTACTCATAGCGGGAGGGCCGGGGAACACCGGGGAGCTGTTTTTT
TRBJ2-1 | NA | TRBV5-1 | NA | CASSWDTYNEQFF | TGCGCCAGCAGCTGGGACACCTACAATGAGCAGTTCTTC
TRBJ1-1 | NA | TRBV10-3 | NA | CAISESTHEAFF | TGTGCCATCAGTGAATCGACACACGAAGCTTTCTTT
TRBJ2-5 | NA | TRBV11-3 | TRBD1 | CASSPGTGSLETQYF | TGTGCCAGCAGCCCGGGGACAGGGTCTCTGGAGACCCAGTACTTC
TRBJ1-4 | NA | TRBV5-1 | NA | CASSLQPEGTTGSGREKLFF | TGCGCCAGCAGCTTACAACCGGAAGGGACGACAGGATCAGGAAGGGAAAAACTGTTTTTT
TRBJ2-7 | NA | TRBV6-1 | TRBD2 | CASSTSGSSYEQYF | TGTGCCAGCAGTACTAGCGGGAGCTCCTACGAGCAGTACTTC
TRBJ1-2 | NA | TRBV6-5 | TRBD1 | CASRGGQALGYTF | TGTGCCAGCAGGGGCGGACAGGCCCTAGGCTACACCTTC
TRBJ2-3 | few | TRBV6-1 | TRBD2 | CASSEATTSGGITDTQYF | TGTGCCAGCAGTGAAGCGACGACTAGCGGGGGGATAACAGATACGCAGTATTTT
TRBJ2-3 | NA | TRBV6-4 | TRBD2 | CASSSGGATDTQYF | TGTGCCAGCAGTAGCGGGGGGGCCACAGATACGCAGTATTTT
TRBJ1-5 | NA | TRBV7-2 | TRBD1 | CASSPTGGNQPQHF | TGTGCCAGCAGCCCGACAGGGGGCAATCAGCCCCAGCATTTT
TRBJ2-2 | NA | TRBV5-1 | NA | CASSRKRGGSGELFF | TGCGCCAGCAGCCGCAAGAGGGGAGGTAGCGGGGAGCTGTTTTTT
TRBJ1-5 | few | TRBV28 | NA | CASSTPHSNQPQHF | TGTGCCAGCAGTACACCCCATAGCAATCAGCCCCAGCATTTT
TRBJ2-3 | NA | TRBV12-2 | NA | CASRRTRGGGDTQYF | TGTGCAAGTCGCCGAACCCGGGGGGGCGGAGATACGCAGTATTTT
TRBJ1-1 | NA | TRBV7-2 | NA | CASSLMTAENTEAFF | TGTGCCAGCAGCTTAATGACAGCGGAGAACACTGAAGCTTTCTTT
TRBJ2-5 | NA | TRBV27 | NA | CASSTRTGKETQYF | TGTGCCAGCAGTACGCGGACGGGGAAAGAGACCCAGTACTTC
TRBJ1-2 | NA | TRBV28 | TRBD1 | CASNTGANYGYTF | TGTGCCAGTAACACAGGGGCAAACTATGGCTACACCTTC
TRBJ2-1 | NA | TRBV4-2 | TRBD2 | CASSQDTSGRAYNEQFF | TGTGCCAGCAGCCAAGATACTAGCGGGAGGGCCTACAATGAGCAGTTCTTC
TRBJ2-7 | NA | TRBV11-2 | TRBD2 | CASSSTGTSGSGEQYF | TGTGCCAGCAGCTCTACCGGGACTAGCGGGAGTGGTGAGCAGTACTTC
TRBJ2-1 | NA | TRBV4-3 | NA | CASSQDGQVHSNNEQFF | TGCGCCAGCAGCCAAGACGGTCAGGTTCACAGCAACAATGAGCAGTTCTTC
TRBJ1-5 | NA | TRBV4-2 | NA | CASSQETSYSNQPQHF | TGTGCCAGCAGCCAAGAAACCTCTTATAGCAATCAGCCCCAGCATTTT
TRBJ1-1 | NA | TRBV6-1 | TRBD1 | CASSDRGYAEAFF | TGTGCCAGCAGTGACAGGGGGTACGCTGAAGCTTTCTTT
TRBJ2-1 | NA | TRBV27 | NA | CASSLWQRNEQFF | TGTGCCAGCAGTTTATGGCAGAGAAATGAGCAGTTCTTC
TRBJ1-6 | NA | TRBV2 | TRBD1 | CASSVSGTGDSPLHF | TGTGCCAGCAGTGTCTCGGGGACAGGGGACTCACCCCTCCACTTT
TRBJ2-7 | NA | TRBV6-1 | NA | CASSEEAGNSYEQYF | TGTGCCAGCAGTGAAGAGGCTGGCAACTCCTACGAGCAGTACTTC
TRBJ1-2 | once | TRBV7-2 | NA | CASSPGSYGYTF | TGTGCCAGCAGCCCGGGGAGTTATGGCTACACCTTC